The 15 T cell receptor beta chains presented below share a single source sample, sequenced in a study of blood T cells in healthy people across ages. Alongside a J-beta primer mix, a sample-barcoded 5' primer served in a second PCR lasting 7 to 11 cycles. MiXCR, applied by TCRdb to the 5' RACE reads, yields one record per CDR3 protein. The table shows 800,000 to 950,000 distinct CDR3 sequences, with around 29% occurring only once. This same sample was also part of a study on T cells of mothers and their children.

Sequenced material: blood. These receptors all come from a middle-aged woman in good health.

At least ten counts were recorded for this clonotype. V usage is TRBV7-2 and J usage is TRBJ2-3; 7 bases match TRBD2. The J segment lost 2 bases and the V segment lost 2 bases, leaving 4 bases of the junction unmatched. The germline gives CDR1 SGHTA, CDR2 FQGNSA. CDR3 length: 15 amino acids. This chain's CDR3 is CASSLKAGLTDTQYF. The CDR3 DNA is TGTGCCAGCAGCTTAAAAGCGGGACTCACAGATACGCAGTATTTT. Variable domain in full (rest from reference TRBV7-2 and TRBJ2-3): GAGVSQSPSNKVTEKGKDVELRCDPISGHTALYWYRQSLGQGLEFLIYFQGNSAPDKSGLPSDRFSAERTGGSVSTLTIQRTQQEDSAVYLCASSLKAGLTDTQYFGPGTRLTVL.

On this clonotype: The junction departs from germline at one end; a sequencing error may be responsible. The chain combines TRBV5-1 with TRBJ2-1; no clear D gene. This CDR3 contains 11 residues. Germline CDR1 is SGHRS and CDR2 is YFSETQ. Here the CDR3 DNA reads TGCGCCAGCAGCTTAACCAATGAGCGGTTCTTC. Its protein product is CASSLTNERFF.

This clonotype turned up a few times. The chain has TRBV4-2 and TRBJ2-5; 8 bases line up with TRBD2. The CDR3 has 15 residues. Germline V gives CDR1 LGHNA, CDR2 YNFKEQ. The J segment lost 2 bases and the V segment lost 3 bases, leaving 5 bases of the junction unmatched. CDR3 region: CASSHGTRDQETQYF. The CDR3 coding sequence is TGTGCCAGCAGCCACGGGACTAGAGATCAAGAGACCCAGTACTTC.

This clonotype was counted only a few times. V gene TRBV5-1 combines with J gene TRBJ1-1; a weak D match, TRBD1 (6 bases). Trimming stripped 6 bases from V and 3 bases from J, with 15 bases between. CDR3 length: 14 amino acids. The germline V gene has CDR1 SGHRS and CDR2 YFSETQ. CDR3: CASNSQGRDTEAFF. For the CDR3, the DNA is TGCGCCAGCAATTCACAGGGACGGGACACTGAAGCTTTCTTT.

Points on this clonotype: A single base separates this from a much larger clone, so it may be a read error. DNA for the CDR3: TGCAGTGCTCTGCCCGGAGGAAGCTCCTACAATGAGCAGTTCTTC. It translates to CSALPGGSSYNEQFF. The chain recombines TRBV20-1 with TRBJ2-1, with a weak D call TRBD2 (5 bases). Per the germline V gene, CDR1 is DFQATT and CDR2 is SNEGSKA (reference sequence). The V gene lost 5 bases and the J gene lost 0 bases, with 14 bases spanning the gap. This CDR3 contains 15 residues.

The chain is built from TRBV9 and TRBJ2-5; 8 bases align to TRBD2. CDR1 and CDR2 (germline): SGDLS, YYNGEE. V lost 5 bases to trimming and J lost 3 bases; unmatched junction nucleotides: 6. The CDR3 is 14 residues long. The DNA for the CDR3 is TGTGCCAGCAGTTTAGCGGGGACTAAAGAGACCCAGTACTTC. Its protein is CASSLAGTKETQYF.

The CDR3 protein is CASSFGGAAGEQYF. DNA for the CDR3: TGTGCCAGCAGCTTTGGCGGGGCCGCGGGCGAGCAGTACTTC. This chain uses TRBV7-2 with TRBJ2-7; tentative D call: TRBD2 (6 bases). Trimming took 3 bases from V and 6 from J, leaving 15 bases between them. This CDR3 is 14 amino acids long. CDR1 SGHTA and CDR2 FQGNSA come from the germline V gene.

The chain carries TRBV4-3 and TRBJ2-3; perhaps TRBD1 as D (6 bases). The CDR3 has 16 amino acids. V was cut by 4 bases and J by 0 bases, with 14 bases left in between. Germline-derived CDR1 and CDR2 are LGHNA and YSLEER. This chain's CDR3 is CASSRRTETSTDTQYF. The CDR3 DNA reads as TGCGCCAGCAGCCGACGGACAGAAACTAGCACAGATACGCAGTATTTT.

This clonotype showed up just a few times. This sequence joins TRBV2 and TRBJ2-3; D is unresolved. Germline V gene sequence: CDR1 SNHLY, CDR2 FYNNEI. The CDR3 length is 16 residues. V was pared by 3 bases and J by 0 bases, with 13 bases between. CDR3 coding DNA: TGTGCCAGCAGTGACCCTAGGATTTCTAGCACAGATACGCAGTATTTT. This translates into CASSDPRISSTDTQYF.

The gene calls are TRBV7-8 and TRBJ1-4; 7 bases are a match to TRBD1. CDR3 length equals 14 residues. Trimming at V came to 2 bases and at J to 4 bases, leaving 1 base not matched to a gene. Germline V gives CDR1 SGHVS, CDR2 FQNEAQ. The CDR3 bases are TGTGCCAGCAGCTTAAGGGACAGTAATGAAAAACTGTTTTTT. It encodes CASSLRDSNEKLFF. Variable domain in full (rest from reference TRBV7-8 and TRBJ1-4): GAGVSQSPRYKVAKRGQDVALRCDPISGHVSLFWYQQALGQGPEFLTYFQNEAQLDKSGLPSDRFFAERPEGSVSTLKIQRTQQEDSAVYLCASSLRDSNEKLFFGSGTQLSVL.

The gene calls are TRBV4-1 and TRBJ1-1; D remains ambiguous. Trimming left V 1 base short and J 10 bases short, with 13 bases between. The CDR3 spans 13 residues. Germline-derived CDR1 and CDR2 are MGHRA and YSYEKL. CDR3 nucleotide sequence: TGCGCCAGCAGCCAAGCTTTCGGTGGCGTAGCTTTCTTT. Its translation: CASSQAFGGVAFF.

This clonotype was seen at least ten times. The chain couples TRBV6-1 to TRBJ2-5, with D perhaps given as TRBD1 or TRBD2 (6 bases each). With 5 bases removed from V and 3 bases from J, the gap between germline ends came to 16 bases. CDR3 length: 15 residues. Germline CDR1 is MNHNS and CDR2 is SASEGT. The CDR3 sequence is CASSFQPGAKETQYF. CDR3 in DNA: TGTGCCAGCAGTTTCCAACCGGGGGCCAAAGAGACCCAGTACTTC.

V gene TRBV11-2 combines with J gene TRBJ2-7, with D perhaps matching TRBD1 or TRBD2 (5 bases each). There are 15 residues in the CDR3. Germline V gives CDR1 SGHAT, CDR2 FQNNGV. The V gene lost 5 bases and the J gene lost 1 base, with 15 bases spanning the gap. The CDR3 is CASSARGRASYEQYF. As DNA, the CDR3 is TGTGCCAGCAGCGCCCGGGGCAGGGCTTCCTACGAGCAGTACTTC.

The chain has TRBV27 and TRBJ1-5; TRBD1 matches at 7 bases. Germline-derived CDR1 and CDR2 are MNHEY and SMNVEV (reference sequence). The CDR3 totals 15 residues. V shed 5 bases, J shed 10 bases, and the junction held 14 bases outside the gene matches. The CDR3 DNA reads TGTGCCAGCAGTCCAACGTTACACAGGGGCCGTCCCCAGCATTTT. This translates into CASSPTLHRGRPQHF.

In its sample, this clonotype was seen a few times. V is TRBV5-1 and J is TRBJ2-5; 13 nucleotides align to TRBD2. There are 14 residues in the CDR3. Per germline, CDR1 SGHRS and CDR2 YFSETQ. V shed 4 bases, J shed 8 bases, and the junction held 5 bases outside the gene matches. The CDR3 DNA follows: TGCGCCAGCAGCCCAGGGACTAGCGGGGTAACCCAGTACTTC. Translated: CASSPGTSGVTQYF. The complete variable domain, with remaining parts taken from reference TRBV5-1 and TRBJ2-5, reads KAGVTQTPRYLIKTRGQQVTLSCSPISGHRSVSWYQQTPGQGLQFLFEYFSETQRNKGNFPGRFSGRQFSNSRSEMNVSTLELGDSALYLCASSPGTSGVTQYFGPGTRLLVL.